The next 29 T cell receptor beta chains were all read from a single sample in a study of regulatory T cells in long-lasting Graves disease. Both iRepertoire HTBI primers and Arm-PCR of CDR3 regions were used to build the TCR beta libraries. TCRdb re-analysed the multiplex PCR reads in MiXCR, keeping a single row per CDR3 protein. This repertoire shows more than 300,000 distinct CDR3 sequences, under 20% found once; its top ten account for roughly 21%. Time point described: newly diagnosed GD, antithyroid drugs for less than 3 months. After RNA was extracted from PBMCs, the TCR library was made from it. The same sample was also studied in work on T cells in Graves' hyperthyroidism and ophthalmopathy.

This sample comprised peripheral blood mononuclear cells (PBMCs), obtained at new diagnosis, from a patient treated with antithyroid drugs. The receptors shown here come from a woman under 30 with Graves disease.

This clonotype has at least ten counts. This rearrangement joins TRBV7-2 to TRBJ2-5, with 10 positions matching TRBD2. The V segment lost 5 bases and the J segment 4 bases; nucleotides outside the gene matches: 1. The CDR3 is made up of 13 amino acids. The V gene's germline CDR1 is SGHTA and CDR2 FQGNSA. In DNA, the CDR3 is TGTGCCAGCAGCCCTAGCGGGGGAGAGACCCAGTACTTC. This translates into CASSPSGGETQYF.

This clonotype was picked up many times. The chain couples TRBV20-1 to TRBJ2-3; 7 nucleotides agree with TRBD2. Trimming at V came to 3 bases and at J to 2 bases, leaving 8 bases not matched to a gene. Germline V gene sequence: CDR1 DFQATT, CDR2 SNEGSKA (reference sequence). The CDR3 has 15 residues. The CDR3 DNA reads as TGCAGTGCTAGTTGGGGGGGTGGTGCCACAGATACGCAGTATTTT. This encodes CSASWGGGATDTQYF.

This clonotype was observed at least ten times. V and J are TRBV13 and TRBJ1-2; weak D call: TRBD1 (5 bases). The CDR3 consists of 18 residues. Trimming removed 0 bases from V and 0 bases from J, with 17 bases in between. The germline gives CDR1 PRHDT, CDR2 FYEKMQ (reference sequence). CDR3 sequence reads: CASSLGGRDLVTNYGYTF. The CDR3 DNA is TGTGCCAGCAGCTTAGGAGGCAGGGACCTCGTAACTAACTATGGCTACACCTTC.

The CDR3 DNA is TGCAGCGTTGAAGTCCAGGGTCATACGCAGTATTTT. Translating it yields CSVEVQGHTQYF. The chain combines TRBV29-1 with TRBJ2-3; tentatively, D is TRBD1 (5 bases). The CDR3 spans 12 residues. V was clipped by 1 base and J by 7 bases, with 9 bases between them. From germline, CDR1 is SQVTM and CDR2 ANQGSEA.

This clonotype was seen at least ten times. This chain links TRBV5-6 with TRBJ2-1; no definite D call. This CDR3 region has 12 residues. The ends were cut back, 1 base at V and 9 bases at J, with 8 bases in the middle. Germline-derived CDR1 and CDR2 are SGHDT and YYEEEE. CDR3: CASSLPGGEQFF. In nucleotides, the CDR3 is TGTGCCAGCAGCTTGCCCGGCGGTGAGCAGTTCTTC.

This clonotype was detected many times. The rearrangement uses TRBV13 and TRBJ2-1, with 7 bases identical to TRBD2. Trimming at V came to 2 bases and at J to 5 bases, leaving 12 bases not matched to a gene. CDR1 is PRHDT, CDR2 FYEKMQ, per germline (reference sequence). The CDR3 covers 17 residues. The CDR3 spells CASSLRGILAGNNEQFF. DNA of the CDR3: TGTGCCAGCAGCTTAAGGGGCATTTTAGCGGGCAACAATGAGCAGTTCTTC. The full variable domain, with the rest looked up from reference TRBV13 and TRBJ2-1, is AAGVIQSPRHLIKEKRETATLKCYPIPRHDTVYWYQQGPGQDPQFLISFYEKMQSDKGSIPDRFSAQQFSDYHSELNMSSLELGDSALYFCASSLRGILAGNNEQFFGPGTRLTVL.

This clonotype was picked up many times. The J gene is TRBJ2-1, the V gene TRBV2; 11 bases fit TRBD2. The trim removed 6 bases at V and 8 bases at J, leaving 21 bases unmatched. The CDR3 sequence is 19 residues long. Germline values: CDR1 SNHLY, CDR2 FYNNEI. CDR3 DNA: TGTGCCAGCAGCCCACTACTACTTAGCGGGAGGGCTTTTTTGGATGAGCAGTTCTTC. This codes for CASSPLLLSGRAFLDEQFF.

This clonotype has a handful of counts. The genes are TRBV6-1 and TRBJ2-5, with 8 bases matching TRBD2. After removal of 6 bases from V and 4 bases from J, the junction contained 10 bases not matched to a gene. The CDR3 has 15 amino acids. Germline V gene data show CDR1 as MNHNS and CDR2 as SASEGT. The CDR3 DNA reads as TGTGCCAGCAGGGGGGGCCTTCGGGGGGGAGAGACCCAGTACTTC. Translating it yields CASRGGLRGGETQYF.

The chain joins TRBV5-6 to TRBJ2-5; weak D call: TRBD1 (6 bases). Trimming cost V 1 base and J 7 bases, with 17 bases left between them. The germline V gene encodes CDR1 SGHDT and CDR2 YYEEEE. The CDR3 spans 15 residues. Written as DNA, the CDR3 is TGTGCCAGCAGCTTGTTGGGGGCAGGGGCAAGGACCCAGTACTTC. Translation: CASSLLGAGARTQYF.

The chain is built from TRBV5-1 and TRBJ2-2; weak D call: TRBD2 (6 bases). V was shortened by 4 bases and J by 6 bases, with 16 bases between the two germline ends. This CDR3 is 15 amino acids long. Germline-derived CDR1 and CDR2 are SGHRS and YFSETQ. In DNA form, the CDR3 reads TGCGCCAGCAGCCCCAAGACGACTAGTTCCGGGGAGCTGTTTTTT. It specifies CASSPKTTSSGELFF.

In its sample, this clonotype was seen a few times. The V call is TRBV9, the J call TRBJ1-1; 10 bases match TRBD1. CDR3 size: 17 residues. V lost 3 bases, J lost 5 bases, and 13 bases stayed unmatched. Per the germline V gene, CDR1 is SGDLS and CDR2 is YYNGEE. The CDR3 nucleotides are TGTGCCAGCAGCGGCACCCGGGACAGGGGTTTTAGGACTGAAGCTTTCTTT. Protein: CASSGTRDRGFRTEAFF.

This clonotype was detected a few times. The chain joins TRBV9 to TRBJ1-4; perhaps TRBD1 as D (5 bases). Per the germline V gene, CDR1 is SGDLS and CDR2 is YYNGEE. CDR3 size: 15 residues. V was cut by 1 base and J by 5 bases, with 12 bases left in between. CDR3 sequence: CASSVRGELNEKLFF. The CDR3 DNA follows: TGTGCCAGCAGCGTAAGAGGGGAATTAAATGAAAAACTGTTTTTT.

This clonotype was seen only once. The chain uses TRBV3-1 and TRBJ2-7; TRBD2 matches 11 bases. Germline assignment: CDR1 LGHDT and CDR2 YNNKEL (reference sequence). Trimming removed 4 bases from V and 5 bases from J; junction bases left unmatched: 7. CDR3 length: 15 amino acids. Here the CDR3 DNA reads TGTGCCAGCAGCCGGTTACTAGCGGGAGCAGACGAGCAGTACTTC. Its translation: CASSRLLAGADEQYF.

This clonotype was seen only a few times. The rearrangement links TRBV4-1 to TRBJ2-3, with 11 positions matching TRBD1. The CDR3 sequence is 16 residues long. The V and J ends lost 1 base and 6 bases, in that order; junction bases with no gene match: 6. The germline CDR1 and CDR2 sequences are MGHRA and YSYEKL. In DNA form, the CDR3 reads TGCGCCAGCAGCCAAGTTGGACAGGGGGCAGGGGATACGCAGTATTTT. It translates to CASSQVGQGAGDTQYF.

This clonotype has at least ten counts. This chain uses TRBV28 with TRBJ2-1, with TRBD1 identical over 7 bases. This CDR3 has 16 amino acids. V was clipped by 4 bases and J by 6 bases; unmatched bases: 12. CDR1 is MDHEN, CDR2 SYDVKM, per germline. In DNA form, the CDR3 reads TGTGCCAGCAGTTCGACACAGGGGCACGGAGTCAATGAGCAGTTCTTC. Translating gives CASSSTQGHGVNEQFF.

With regard to this clonotype: The junction shows a germline mismatch at one end, possibly a read error. The rearrangement uses TRBV4-2 and TRBJ1-2, with no clear D. Germline CDR1 and CDR2: LGHNA and YNFKEQ. This CDR3 contains 13 residues. The CDR3: CASNQDGEYGYTF. The CDR3, as DNA: TGTGCCAGCAACCAAGACGGGGAGTATGGCTACACCTTC.

In this sample, this clonotype turned up many times. DNA of the CDR3: TGTGCCAGCAGTCGCCAGGCCTACGAGCAGTACTTC. Translated: CASSRQAYEQYF. The chain uses TRBV6-1 and TRBJ2-7, with D unclear. Germline V gives CDR1 MNHNS, CDR2 SASEGT. Trimming stripped 5 bases from V and 2 bases from J, with 7 bases between. This CDR3 is built from 12 residues.

A word on this clonotype: This may stem from a read error, because a much larger clone lies one nucleotide away. The J gene is TRBJ1-1, the V gene TRBV24-1; D call uncertain. Germline V gene sequence: CDR1 KGHDR, CDR2 SFDVKD. CDR3 length: 15 amino acids. CDR3 residues: CAASDSAGRNTEAFF. CDR3 in DNA: TGTGCCGCCAGTGATTCTGCAGGTCGGAACACTGAAGCTTTCTTT.

The rearrangement uses TRBV4-1 and TRBJ2-2; 10 positions match TRBD2. The CDR3 contains 16 residues. The germline V gene encodes CDR1 MGHRA and CDR2 YSYEKL. The V segment lost 8 bases and the J segment 5 bases; nucleotides outside the gene matches: 11. CDR3 sequence (DNA): TGCGCCAGCGGCATAGCGGGGGGTCGAGTAACCGGGGAGCTGTTTTTT. Amino acids: CASGIAGGRVTGELFF.

This clonotype was recorded many times. The chain combines TRBV20-1 with TRBJ2-3; D may be TRBD1 or TRBD2 (5 bases each). Germline values: CDR1 DFQATT, CDR2 SNEGSKA (reference sequence). This CDR3 has 15 amino acids. Trimming shortened V by 3 bases and J by 4 bases, and 17 bases separated the two germline ends. The CDR3 loop is CSASEYGTLPDTQYF. The CDR3 bases are TGCAGTGCTAGTGAATACGGGACCCTTCCAGATACGCAGTATTTT.

This clonotype came up many times. This rearrangement joins TRBV7-9 to TRBJ2-1, with 8 bases aligning to TRBD1. With 0 bases clipped from V and 7 bases from J, the junction kept 14 bases outside the gene matches. This CDR3 region has 18 residues. Germline lookup yields CDR1 SEHNR and CDR2 FQNEAQ (reference sequence). The CDR3, as DNA: TGTGCCAGCAGCTTAGCCTCAGGGGGCTCAGGTCTATGGAATGAGCAGTTCTTC. Protein product: CASSLASGGSGLWNEQFF.

The sample holds a few counts of this clonotype. The chain employs TRBV10-3 and TRBJ1-5; D gene uncertain. The CDR3 is 18 amino acids. V was shortened by 0 bases and J by 0 bases, with 15 bases between the two germline ends. Germline CDR1 ENHRY, CDR2 SYGVKD. The CDR3 reads CAISESLQAFSSNQPQHF. The DNA for the CDR3 is TGTGCCATCAGTGAGTCGTTGCAGGCGTTTTCTAGCAATCAGCCCCAGCATTTT.

This clonotype appeared many times. The rearrangement links TRBV11-2 to TRBJ2-3, with D perhaps given as TRBD1 or TRBD2 (5 bases each). With 0 bases removed from V and 6 bases from J, the gap between germline ends came to 16 bases. The CDR3 covers 16 residues. Germline CDR1 is SGHAT and CDR2 is FQNNGV. The CDR3 DNA sequence: TGTGCCAGCAGCTTAGATCAGGGACCGAGCCCGGATACGCAGTATTTT. This encodes CASSLDQGPSPDTQYF.

V gene TRBV5-5 combines with J gene TRBJ2-7; either TRBD1 or TRBD2 may fit D (5 bases each). Germline lookup yields CDR1 SGHKS and CDR2 YYEKEE (reference sequence). The CDR3 sequence is 15 residues long. V was pared by 2 bases and J by 5 bases, with 17 bases between. The CDR3 nucleotides read TGTGCCAGCAGCTTTACGACACGTAGGGGACACGAGCAGTACTTC. Residues: CASSFTTRRGHEQYF.

Points on this clonotype: The CDR3 end shows no conserved phenylalanine or tryptophan, and so a read error is likely. This sequence joins TRBV6-1 and TRBJ1-2, with D perhaps TRBD1 (6 bases). From germline, CDR1 is MNHNS and CDR2 SASEGT. Trimming shortened V by 5 bases and J by 2 bases, and 6 bases separated the two germline ends. The CDR3 is made up of 12 amino acids. This chain's CDR3 is CASSQGNYGYTS. The CDR3 DNA reads as TGTGCCAGCAGTCAGGGGAACTATGGCTACACCTCC.

This clonotype appeared many times. This chain uses TRBV20-1 with TRBJ2-2; 12 bases map to TRBD2. V lost 4 bases to trimming and J lost 1 base; unmatched junction nucleotides: 4. The germline V gene has CDR1 DFQATT and CDR2 SNEGSKA (reference sequence). This CDR3 contains 16 residues. As DNA, the CDR3 is TGCAGTGCTACCGCGACTAGCGGGGGGAACACCGGGGAGCTGTTTTTT. Its translation: CSATATSGGNTGELFF.

This clonotype was seen a handful of times. The genes are TRBV5-1 and TRBJ2-5; 7 bases map to TRBD2. The V and J ends lost 0 bases and 5 bases, in that order; junction bases with no gene match: 10. CDR1 and CDR2 from the germline V gene are SGHRS and YFSETQ. The CDR3 spans 16 residues. The CDR3 spells CASSLEALGSGETQYF. The CDR3 DNA follows: TGCGCCAGCAGCTTGGAGGCGCTAGGTAGCGGGGAGACCCAGTACTTC.

This clonotype occurred many times. The chain recombines TRBV29-1 with TRBJ1-1, with D unclear. CDR1 and CDR2 (germline): SQVTM, ANQGSEA. With 4 bases removed from V and 1 base from J, the gap between germline ends came to 10 bases. The CDR3 length is 13 residues. As DNA, the CDR3 is TGCAGCGTTGCTAATACGGGGAACACTGAAGCTTTCTTT. This translates into CSVANTGNTEAFF.

This clonotype was counted a single time. Since a much larger clone is just one base distant, this may be a read error. The chain combines TRBV2 with TRBJ2-3, with a weak D call TRBD2 (6 bases). TRBJ2-7 explains the end of the DNA better; the J call may be wrong. Germline CDR1 reads SNHLY; CDR2 reads FYNNEI. The CDR3 loop spans 14 amino acids. In DNA, the CDR3 is TGTGCCAGCAGTGAACTCGCGGGGTCCTACGAGCAGTACTTC. Encoded protein: CASSELAGSYEQYF.